This T cell receptor beta chain was retrieved from a study of brain T cells in children with intractable seizures. Study-wide results and limits: Viral specificity was inferred only from CDR3 similarity; HCMV serostatus was unknown. Pre- and post-surgery blood differed in depth, so pre-surgery absences may be undersampling.

Only cases whose brain tissue showed the highest T cell transcript signatures were sequenced. Before surgery, patients took at least one anti-epileptic drug. TCRdb keeps only in-frame clones here, not all; method: immunoSEQ multiplex PCR. This table holds 50,000 to 75,000 clones, approximately 95% found once. As to this clone: What it recognizes is unknown.

This sequence originates from a boy under two years old with focal cortical dysplasia and intractable seizures. The sequenced sample was peripheral blood, obtained at surgery.

CDR3 DNA sequence: TGTGCCGGGTGGGACAGCTCTGGGGCCAACGTCCTGACTTTC. Translated: CAGWDSSGANVLTF. The rearrangement links TRBV6-5 to TRBJ2-6, with TRBD1 identical over 7 bases. The V gene's germline CDR1 is MNHEY and CDR2 SVGAGI. The length of the CDR3 is 14 residues. V dropped 11 bases and J dropped 0; count of bases not matched to a gene: 4.